The 14 T cell receptor beta chains given below trace back to one sample, sequenced in a study of regulatory T cells in long-lasting Graves disease. Building of the TCR beta libraries involved iRepertoire HTBI primers and Arm-PCR of CDR3 regions. One entry per CDR3 protein, called by TCRdb with MiXCR from the multiplex PCR reads. The sample consists of hundreds of thousands of distinct CDR3 sequences, less than 25% of them appearing once. The time point: persistent/refractory GD, antithyroid drugs over 5 years with positive TRAb. From PBMCs, RNA was extracted and then used to make the TCR library. Specimen: peripheral blood mononuclear cells (PBMCs), collected when the disease was refractory, from a patient treated with antithyroid drugs. The receptors originated from a female donor with Graves disease.

This clonotype appeared many times. The rearrangement joins TRBV12-3 or TRBV12-4 to TRBJ1-1; maybe TRBD1 (5 bases). The CDR3 has 14 amino acids. V was trimmed by 3 bases and J by 1 base, leaving 9 bases between them. The CDR3 DNA reads TGTGCCAGCAGTTTGAAGGGGAGGAACACTGAAGCTTTCTTT. Translation: CASSLKGRNTEAFF.

The sample holds a few counts of this clonotype. The chain is built from TRBV29-1 and TRBJ1-3; D is unresolved. Germline V gives CDR1 SQVTM, CDR2 ANQGSEA. V lost 2 bases and J 4 bases, leaving 3 bases between the germline ends. The CDR3 spans 11 residues. The CDR3 region has the DNA TGCAGCGTTGAATTAGGAAACACCATATATTTT. It translates to CSVELGNTIYF.

This clonotype was seen ten or more times. In DNA, the CDR3 is TGTGCCAGCAGTGCTTCTAGTGCAGGGTGGGTAACTGAAGCTTTCTTT. The encoded protein is CASSASSAGWVTEAFF. This chain links TRBV6-1 with TRBJ1-1; a weak D match, TRBD1 (5 bases). Germline assignment: CDR1 MNHNS and CDR2 SASEGT. The CDR3 length is 16 residues. Trimming removed 4 bases at V and 5 bases at J, with 20 bases between.

This clonotype was found many times. The chain uses TRBV28 and TRBJ2-7; D is ambiguous. This CDR3 is built from 15 residues. V lost 5 bases, J lost 4 bases, and 18 bases lay in between. Germline V gene lookup returns CDR1 MDHEN and CDR2 SYDVKM. The CDR3 sequence is CASSRPLGLGYEQYF. CDR3 in DNA: TGTGCCAGCAGTCGCCCTTTGGGATTAGGTTACGAGCAGTACTTC.

This clonotype was found many times. The chain couples TRBV18 to TRBJ1-2; D unresolved. The germline gives CDR1 KGHSH, CDR2 LQKENI. Trimming pared 0 bases from V and 1 base from J, leaving 6 bases between. This CDR3 has 14 residues. The CDR3 here is CASSPPFVNYGYTF. The CDR3 DNA sequence: TGTGCCAGCTCACCACCCTTCGTTAACTATGGCTACACCTTC.

This clonotype was recorded a few times. The J gene is TRBJ1-5, the V gene TRBV6-9; D gene unclear. V was shortened by 3 bases and J by 7 bases, with 10 bases between the two germline ends. The germline V gene encodes CDR1 MNHGY and CDR2 SVAAGI. This CDR3 is built from 13 residues. The CDR3 loop is CASSYTGNQPQHF. The CDR3 DNA reads as TGTGCCAGCAGTTACACGGGAAACCAGCCCCAGCATTTT.

This clonotype was picked up many times. The chain has TRBV5-1 and TRBJ2-1; 11 positions agree with TRBD2. This CDR3 comprises 16 residues. V dropped 4 bases and J dropped 8; count of bases not matched to a gene: 11. From germline, CDR1 is SGHRS and CDR2 YFSETQ. The CDR3 DNA reads as TGCGCCAGCAGCACATTAGCGGGAGGGGAGGGGGATGAGCAGTTCTTC. Translating gives CASSTLAGGEGDEQFF.

This clonotype was recorded at least ten times. This chain joins TRBV5-5 and TRBJ2-7; no definite D call. Germline CDR1 SGHKS, CDR2 YYEKEE (reference sequence). The ends were cut back, 0 bases at V and 2 bases at J, with 9 bases in the middle. The CDR3 has 14 amino acids. The CDR3 is CASSLATSTYEQYF. The CDR3 DNA is TGTGCCAGCAGCTTGGCTACCAGCACCTACGAGCAGTACTTC. The full variable domain, completed using reference TRBV5-5 and TRBJ2-7, is DAGVTQSPTHLIKTRGQQVTLRCSPISGHKSVSWYQQVLGQGPQFIFQYYEKEERGRGNFPDRFSARQFPNYSSELNVNALLLGDSALYLCASSLATSTYEQYFGPGTRLTVT.

This clonotype came up many times. The genes are TRBV5-6 and TRBJ2-2, with TRBD2 matching 8 bases. The germline V gene encodes CDR1 SGHDT and CDR2 YYEEEE. V was pared by 2 bases and J by 1 base, with 4 bases of the junction left unmatched. This CDR3 region has 16 residues. The DNA for the CDR3 is TGTGCCAGCAGCTTTACTAGCGGAATGAACACCGGGGAGCTGTTTTTT. Translating gives CASSFTSGMNTGELFF.

This clonotype was counted at least ten times. V gene TRBV28 combines with J gene TRBJ1-1, with D unresolved. Per the germline V gene, CDR1 is MDHEN and CDR2 is SYDVKM. Trimming took 4 bases from V and 4 from J, leaving 4 bases between them. The CDR3 consists of 11 residues. The CDR3 loop is CASSSFTEAFF. The CDR3 bases are TGTGCCAGCAGTTCTTTCACTGAAGCTTTCTTT.

This clonotype has a handful of counts. The chain links TRBV6-1 to TRBJ2-7; TRBD1 matches at 7 bases. This CDR3 contains 15 residues. With V trimmed by 6 bases and J by 0 bases, 8 bases remained unmatched. Germline V gene lookup returns CDR1 MNHNS and CDR2 SASEGT. For the CDR3, the DNA is TGTGCCAGCAGACAAAGGGACAGTACCTCCTACGAGCAGTACTTC. It translates to CASRQRDSTSYEQYF.

CDR3 amino acids: CASGQLGGEQYF. CDR3 nucleotides: TGTGCCAGCGGCCAGCTCGGGGGTGAGCAGTACTTC. J is TRBJ2-7 and V is TRBV7-9, with D possibly matching TRBD2 (6 bases). CDR1 and CDR2 from the germline V gene are SEHNR and FQNEAQ (reference sequence). Deletions cut 8 bases from V and 7 bases from J, with 15 bases between. This CDR3 is 12 amino acids long.

The V gene is TRBV30, the J gene TRBJ1-4, with TRBD1 as a possible D gene (5 bases). Between the trimmed V and J ends, which lost 6 bases and 0 bases, there was a span of 11 bases. Germline V lookup: CDR1 GTSNPN, CDR2 SVGIG (reference sequence). This CDR3 comprises 14 residues. CDR3 in amino acids: CACRGGSTNEKLFF. The CDR3 DNA follows: TGTGCCTGCCGCGGGGGATCAACTAATGAAAAACTGTTTTTT.

The chain has TRBV28 and TRBJ1-5; D is perhaps TRBD1 (6 bases). V lost 6 bases and J 1 base, leaving 10 bases between the germline ends. Germline CDR1 and CDR2: MDHEN and SYDVKM. This CDR3 has 14 amino acids. CDR3 sequence (DNA): TGTGCCAGCAGCTCTGACAGGAGCAATCAGCCCCAGCATTTT. This gives the protein CASSSDRSNQPQHF. Drawing the rest from reference TRBV28 and TRBJ1-5, the complete variable domain is DVKVTQSSRYLVKRTGEKVFLECVQDMDHENMFWYRQDPGLGLRLIYFSYDVKMKEKGDIPEGYSVSREKKERFSLILESASTNQTSMYLCASSSDRSNQPQHFGDGTRLSIL.